The entry that follows covers one T cell receptor (beta chain) sequence. This sample is drawn from a study of sequential checkpoint blockade in melanoma. Background on the study: Both treatment sequences were followed by maintenance nivolumab.

Generated by immunoSEQ multiplex PCR, the TCRdb table keeps only in-frame clones and is missing some. Among under 20,000 clones listed, 56% were seen once. The CDR3 has 15 residues. Trimming cost V 4 bases and J 1 base; bases outside gene matches: 5. Germline values: CDR1 WNHNN, CDR2 SYGVQD (reference sequence). Sample treatment: randomized to nivolumab then ipilimumab (arm A) or the reverse (arm B). No patient had prior DNA-damaging chemotherapy. PBMC sorting kept live CD3+CD8+ cells without CD19 or CD56. The sample in question was CD8+ T cells sorted from blood (inferred from file names), obtained from a patient given nivolumab and ipilimumab in sequence. This TCR was sampled from a human donor with melanoma. The rearrangement links TRBV10-1 to TRBJ2-3, with TRBD1 identical over 7 bases. CDR3 DNA sequence: TGCGCCAGCAGTGGACAGGGTGCGGGCACAGATACGCAGTATTTT. Translating it yields CASSGQGAGTDTQYF.